Here is one T cell receptor beta chain with its context. V was trimmed by 7 bases and J by 2 bases, leaving 20 bases between them. Germline CDR1 and CDR2: SQVTM and ANQGSEA. The CDR3 sequence is 15 residues long. In the study's own analysis: Counts of nucleated cells, estimated from reference gene primer amplification, were obtained. Assay used: immunoSEQ multiplex PCR; TCRdb lists only in-frame clones, some missing. The DNA was the basis for D and trimming; V, J and clone size are from that table. The profile shows some 250,000 clones, roughly 90% of them singletons. The sample originates from a study of blood T cell repertoires in COVID-19. Study-wide background: Sources were T cells, B-cell-depleted T cells, or PBMCs; the material itself was cDNA or gDNA.

The chain combines TRBV29-1 with TRBJ1-2; weak D call: TRBD1 (5 bases). The receptor comes from a man between 60 and 75 years old with acute or convalescent COVID-19. The sequenced sample consisted of peripheral blood. The CDR3 region is CSAVGWRGPNYGYTF. The CDR3 DNA follows: TGCAGCGCTGTTGGATGGCGGGGACCGAACTATGGCTACACCTTC.